The clone carrying this T cell receptor (beta chain) was seen many times. Its antigen remains unknown. The data stem from a study of regulatory T cells in long-lasting Graves disease. Whole-study findings and limits: Whereas more than 950 public clonotypes were shared by new patients, persistent patients shared more, at 2,741.

The V end lost 0 bases, the J end lost 0 bases, and 11 bases lay between the germline ends. CDR3 size: 15 residues. CDR1 and CDR2 from the germline V gene are DFQATT and SNEGSKA (reference sequence). The time point: newly diagnosed GD, antithyroid drugs for less than 3 months. PBMCs provided the RNA from which the TCR library was made. With iRepertoire HTBI primers and Arm-PCR of CDR3 regions, TCR beta libraries were built. Via MiXCR, TCRdb re-called the multiplex PCR reads, giving one row per CDR3 protein. The top ten clones hold around 15% of a sample with 440,000 or so distinct CDR3 sequences, about 15% of them seen once. These data are also associated with another study on T cells in Graves' hyperthyroidism and ophthalmopathy. Per that paper: Hyperthyroidism was newly diagnosed in patients aged 18 to 65 (duration under 2 months). Clinical symptoms, serum thyroxine, TRAb, thyroid ultrasound and orbital computed tomography informed diagnoses. The HTBI primer set was used in a first-round RT-PCR of the TCR CDR3.

This chain uses TRBV20-1 with TRBJ1-2; D is unclear. This clonotype was sampled from a woman in her 30s with Graves disease. The starting material was peripheral blood mononuclear cells (PBMCs), obtained at new diagnosis, from a patient treated with antithyroid drugs. As DNA, the CDR3 is TGCAGTGCTAGAGATCTGGGTGGGGCTAACTATGGCTACACCTTC. Its protein product is CSARDLGGANYGYTF.